The rows below give T cell receptor beta chains drawn from one sample of a study of identical twins. TCRdb reanalysed the 5' RACE reads using MiXCR and keeps one entry per CDR3 protein. Here the sample spans under 900,000 distinct CDR3 sequences, 18% being singletons. These data were also reused for a study on T cells expressing NK-cell markers.

The sequenced sample consisted of PBMCs. The receptor source for this set is a woman aged 18-29 years in good health. Both conserved end residues are part of each CDR3. A D gene is named only where the DNA matches it firmly. Expanded clones are given a class, and other clones once, few, many or no size at all.

TRBJ2-3,TRBV27,.,.,TGTGCCAGCAGCCTCAGATTTTCTAGCACAGATACGCAGTATTTT,CASSLRFSSTDTQYF
TRBJ1-1,TRBV29-1,.,few,TGCAGCGTTGTCGTTCTTGGGAGACAGGACACTGAAGCTTTCTTT,CSVVVLGRQDTEAFF
TRBJ2-1,TRBV30,.,few,TGTGCCTGGAGTCGGCTAGCGAGACAGTTCTTC,CAWSRLARQFF
TRBJ2-1,TRBV3-1,.,few,TGTGCCAGCAGCCATCTACCTGGGCGGCCTCCCTACTACAATGAGCAGTTCTTC,CASSHLPGRPPYYNEQFF
TRBJ2-7,TRBV12-3/TRBV12-4,TRBD1,few,TGTGCCAGCACTCAAAACAGGGGCGAGCAGTACTTC,CASTQNRGEQYF
TRBJ2-7,TRBV27,TRBD2,.,TGTGCCTCGGGGCTGAGCGGGAGTTACGAGCAGTACTTC,CASGLSGSYEQYF
TRBJ1-5,TRBV20-1,.,.,TGCAGTGCTAGAGATCTGGGGCAGGTAGATCAGCCCCAGCATTTT,CSARDLGQVDQPQHF
TRBJ2-7,TRBV18,TRBD2,few,TGTGCCAGCTCACCCGCGGGGGGCACCCTGGGGGAGCAGTACTTC,CASSPAGGTLGEQYF
TRBJ2-3,TRBV7-8,.,.,TGTGCCAGCACTTACGGGGGTGGGGATACGCAGTATTTT,CASTYGGGDTQYF
TRBJ2-5,TRBV5-1,.,many,TGCGCCAGCAGCTTTACGGAAGAGACCCAGTACTTC,CASSFTEETQYF
TRBJ2-1,TRBV14,.,.,TGTGCCAGCAGCCAACTACTAGGACTGGGGTTGAATGAGCAGTTCTTC,CASSQLLGLGLNEQFF
TRBJ2-5,TRBV10-3,TRBD2,.,TGTGCCATCAGTGAGTCGTTGCTAGCGGAGCTGGGGCAAGAGACCCAGTACTTC,CAISESLLAELGQETQYF
TRBJ1-4,TRBV5-1,.,.,TGCGCCAGCAGCTTGTGGGGTGCTAATGAAAAACTGTTTTTT,CASSLWGANEKLFF
TRBJ2-5,TRBV3-1,.,.,TGTGCCAGCAGCCCGGATCTCGGGACACTCCAGGGAGAGACCCAGTACTTC,CASSPDLGTLQGETQYF
TRBJ1-5,TRBV21-1,.,.,TGTGCCAGCAGCAAAGAGGACAGGAGCGATCAGCCCCAGCATTTT,CASSKEDRSDQPQHF
TRBJ1-5,TRBV7-9,.,.,TGTGCCAGCAGCTTGGGAAGTTATAGCAATCAGCCCCAGCATTTT,CASSLGSYSNQPQHF
TRBJ2-1,TRBV21-1,.,.,TGTGCCAGCAGCAAAGCTATTTCGGGTCAGGCGGGAAGATACAATGAGCAGTTCTTC,CASSKAISGQAGRYNEQFF
TRBJ2-5,TRBV20-1,.,.,TGCAGTGCTAGAAGGACATTCCTAGGGGAGACCCAGTACTTC,CSARRTFLGETQYF
TRBJ2-1,TRBV29-1,TRBD1,few,TGCAGCGAGGGACAGGGGGGGTACAATGAGCAGTTCTTC,CSEGQGGYNEQFF
TRBJ2-5,TRBV20-1,.,.,TGCAGTGCTACGCAGGCGAGGGGTTTTCAAGAGACCCAGTACTTC,CSATQARGFQETQYF
TRBJ2-4,TRBV12-3/TRBV12-4,.,few,TGTGCCAGCAGACTAGCTAGGAACATTCAGTACTTC,CASRLARNIQYF
TRBJ1-2,TRBV7-2,.,few,TGTGCCAGCAGCCCCAGGGACTTACGGGACTATGGCTACACCTTC,CASSPRDLRDYGYTF
TRBJ2-3,TRBV27,.,few,TGTGCCAGCAGTCCTCTCTCGATACTAGTGAAACAACCAGATACGCAGTATTTT,CASSPLSILVKQPDTQYF
TRBJ2-7,TRBV12-3/TRBV12-4,TRBD1,.,TGTGCCAGCAGTTTCGGACAGGGCGCGCAGTACTTC,CASSFGQGAQYF
TRBJ2-1,TRBV6-1,.,few,TGTGCCAGCAATAACGATGCGGGTGGAGAGCAGTTCTTC,CASNNDAGGEQFF
TRBJ2-7,TRBV20-1,TRBD2,.,TGCAGTGCTACGATTACTAGCGGAGTACCCGCACAGTACTTC,CSATITSGVPAQYF
TRBJ2-2,TRBV10-2,TRBD2,.,TGCGCCAGCAGTGGTGCGGGAGTAGGCACCGGGGAGCTGTTTTTT,CASSGAGVGTGELFF
TRBJ2-7,TRBV12-3/TRBV12-4,.,many,TGTGCCAGCAGTCTACCCGGGGAGCAGTACTTC,CASSLPGEQYF
TRBJ1-1,TRBV20-1,.,.,TGCAGTGCACTGGGACCTACGGGGACTGAAGCTTTCTTT,CSALGPTGTEAFF
TRBJ1-5,TRBV6-1,TRBD1,.,TGTGCCAGCAGTCGGGACAGGGCCAGCAATCAGCCCCAGCATTTT,CASSRDRASNQPQHF
TRBJ2-5,TRBV12-3/TRBV12-4,.,few,TGTGCCAACCCTTCCCAAGAGACCCAGTACTTC,CANPSQETQYF
TRBJ2-1,TRBV5-1,TRBD2,.,TGCGCCAGCAGCTTTATAGCGGGGGGCCCCCCCAATGAGCAGTTCTTC,CASSFIAGGPPNEQFF
TRBJ1-6,TRBV7-3,.,.,TGTGCCAGCAGCCAACAGTATAATTCACCCCTCCACTTT,CASSQQYNSPLHF
TRBJ2-7,TRBV10-2,.,.,TGCGCCAGCAGTCAAACCCTAAGGGGGTACGAGCAGTACTTC,CASSQTLRGYEQYF
TRBJ2-3,TRBV7-9,.,few,TGTGCCAGCCTCGGAGCAGATACGCAGTATTTT,CASLGADTQYF
TRBJ2-2,TRBV28,TRBD1,.,TGTGCCACTACGGACAGGGCCATCGGGGAGCTGTTTTTT,CATTDRAIGELFF
TRBJ2-5,TRBV21-1,.,few,TGTGCCAGCAGCAAACTGGGACAGTCCCAAGAGACCCAGTACTTC,CASSKLGQSQETQYF
TRBJ1-1,TRBV10-3,.,.,TGTGCCATCAGTGCAGACATAACTGAAGCTTTCTTT,CAISADITEAFF
TRBJ2-3,TRBV9,TRBD1,few,TGTGCCAGCAGCGAGCGTACCCGGGACAGGCGCCCAGATACGCAGTATTTT,CASSERTRDRRPDTQYF
TRBJ2-1,TRBV20-1,TRBD2,.,TGCAGTGCTGCTTTAATAGCGGGAAGTACGAATGAGCAGTTCTTC,CSAALIAGSTNEQFF
TRBJ2-7,TRBV5-4,.,.,TGTGCCAGCAGCTTGGACAGGGCTCTAGGGGGCTACGAGCAGTACTTC,CASSLDRALGGYEQYF
TRBJ2-1,TRBV9,.,.,TGTGCCAGCAGCGTTGAGTCACTACCGAGCTCCTACAATGAGCAGTTCTTC,CASSVESLPSSYNEQFF
TRBJ2-7,TRBV7-8,TRBD1,few,TGTGCCAGCAGCTATCTGGGACAGGGGGGCTACGAGCAGTACTTC,CASSYLGQGGYEQYF
TRBJ2-3,TRBV20-1,TRBD2,.,TGCAGTGCCATCTCCCCTGAGCGGGGGGGTGGAGATACGCAGTATTTT,CSAISPERGGGDTQYF
TRBJ2-1,TRBV3-1,.,.,TGTGCCAGCAGCAGCGCCCCATCGTTAGGGCACAAGCAGTTCTTC,CASSSAPSLGHKQFF